This T cell receptor (beta chain) stems from a study of T cell responses to AZD1222 COVID-19 vaccine. Some clones are missing from TCRdb's copy, which holds only in-frame ones; the method was immunoSEQ multiplex PCR. The repertoire consists of around 100,000 clones, with 85% to 95% occurring once and the leading ten covering less than 6.5%. To note about this clone: The antigen remains undetermined.

The CDR3 contains 16 residues. V lost 2 bases, J lost 5 bases, and 15 bases lay in between. The germline gives CDR1 LNHNV, CDR2 YYDKDF (reference sequence). Study results and limitations: White British donors predominated, females outnumbered males, and clonal diversity was possibly underestimated.

The source is an adult in good health. V gene TRBV15 combines with J gene TRBJ1-4; D possibly corresponds to TRBD1 (6 bases). The source material was peripheral blood, sampled on day 0 of AZD1222 vaccination. CDR3: CATSRKSGAVNEKLFF. The CDR3 coding sequence is TGTGCCACCAGCAGAAAGTCAGGGGCCGTAAATGAAAAACTGTTTTTT.